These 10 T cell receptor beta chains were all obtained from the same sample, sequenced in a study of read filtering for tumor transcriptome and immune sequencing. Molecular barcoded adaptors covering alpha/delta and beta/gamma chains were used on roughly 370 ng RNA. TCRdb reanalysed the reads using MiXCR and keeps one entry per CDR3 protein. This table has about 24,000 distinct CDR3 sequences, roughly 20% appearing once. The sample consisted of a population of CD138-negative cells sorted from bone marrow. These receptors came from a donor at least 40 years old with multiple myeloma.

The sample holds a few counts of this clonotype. CDR3 region: CATSDSRLTSGSVADTQYF. The CDR3 DNA is TGTGCCACCAGTGATTCTCGGTTGACTAGCGGGAGTGTCGCAGATACGCAGTATTTT. The chain carries TRBV24-1 and TRBJ2-3, with 12 bases that match TRBD2. There are 19 residues in the CDR3. Germline CDR1 and CDR2: KGHDR and SFDVKD. V was clipped by 2 bases and J by 4 bases; unmatched bases: 12.

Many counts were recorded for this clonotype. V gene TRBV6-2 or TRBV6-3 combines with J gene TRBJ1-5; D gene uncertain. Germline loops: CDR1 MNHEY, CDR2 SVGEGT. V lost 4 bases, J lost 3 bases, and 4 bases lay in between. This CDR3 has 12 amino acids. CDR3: CASSSTNQPQHF. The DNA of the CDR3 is TGTGCCAGCAGTTCGACCAATCAGCCCCAGCATTTT.

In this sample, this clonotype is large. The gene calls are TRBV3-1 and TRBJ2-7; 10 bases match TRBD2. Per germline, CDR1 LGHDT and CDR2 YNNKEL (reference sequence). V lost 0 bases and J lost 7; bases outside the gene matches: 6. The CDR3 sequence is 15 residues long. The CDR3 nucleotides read TGTGCCAGCAGCCAAGACCCAGCGGGAGGGCGAGAGCAGTACTTC. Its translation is CASSQDPAGGREQYF.

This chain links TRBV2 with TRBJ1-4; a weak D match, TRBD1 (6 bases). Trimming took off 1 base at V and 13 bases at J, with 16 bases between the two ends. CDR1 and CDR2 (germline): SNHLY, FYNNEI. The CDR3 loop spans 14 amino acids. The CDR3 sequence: CASSEGGTSGRLFF. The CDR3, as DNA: TGTGCCAGCAGTGAAGGGGGGACATCTGGGAGACTGTTTTTT.

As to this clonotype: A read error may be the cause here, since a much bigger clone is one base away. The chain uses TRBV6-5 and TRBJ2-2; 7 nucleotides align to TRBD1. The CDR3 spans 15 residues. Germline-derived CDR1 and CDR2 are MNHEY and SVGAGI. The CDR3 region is CASSYWGQNIGELFF. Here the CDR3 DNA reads TGTGCCAGCAGTTACTGGGGACAGAACATCGGGGAGCTGTTTTTT.

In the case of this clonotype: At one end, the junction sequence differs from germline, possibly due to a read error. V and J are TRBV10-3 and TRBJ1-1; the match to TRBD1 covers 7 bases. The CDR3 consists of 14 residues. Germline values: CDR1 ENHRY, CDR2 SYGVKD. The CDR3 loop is CAISDSRGGTGAFF. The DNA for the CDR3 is TGTGCCATCAGTGATTCTCGAGGGGGCACTGGAGCTTTCTTC.

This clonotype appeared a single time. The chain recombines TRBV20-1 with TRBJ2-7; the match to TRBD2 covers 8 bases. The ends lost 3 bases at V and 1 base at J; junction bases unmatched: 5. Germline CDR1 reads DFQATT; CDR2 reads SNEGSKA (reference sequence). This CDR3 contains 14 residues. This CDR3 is CSARSGSGSYEQYF. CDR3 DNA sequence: TGCAGTGCTAGGAGCGGGAGCGGGTCCTACGAGCAGTACTTC.

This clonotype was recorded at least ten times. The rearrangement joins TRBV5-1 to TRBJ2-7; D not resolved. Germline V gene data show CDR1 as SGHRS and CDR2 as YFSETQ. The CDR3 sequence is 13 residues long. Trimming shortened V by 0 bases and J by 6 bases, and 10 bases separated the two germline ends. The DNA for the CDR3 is TGCGCCAGCAGCTTGGAAGGGAATCGCGAGCAGTACTTC. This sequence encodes CASSLEGNREQYF. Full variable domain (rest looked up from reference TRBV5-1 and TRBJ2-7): KAGVTQTPRYLIKTRGQQVTLSCSPISGHRSVSWYQQTPGQGLQFLFEYFSETQRNKGNFPGRFSGRQFSNSRSEMNVSTLELGDSALYLCASSLEGNREQYFGPGTRLTVT.

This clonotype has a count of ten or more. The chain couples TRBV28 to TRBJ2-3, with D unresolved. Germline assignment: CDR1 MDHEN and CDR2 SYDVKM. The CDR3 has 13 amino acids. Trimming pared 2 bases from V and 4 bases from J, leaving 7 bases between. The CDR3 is CASSLTEADTQYF. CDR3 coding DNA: TGTGCCAGCAGTTTAACAGAGGCAGATACGCAGTATTTT.

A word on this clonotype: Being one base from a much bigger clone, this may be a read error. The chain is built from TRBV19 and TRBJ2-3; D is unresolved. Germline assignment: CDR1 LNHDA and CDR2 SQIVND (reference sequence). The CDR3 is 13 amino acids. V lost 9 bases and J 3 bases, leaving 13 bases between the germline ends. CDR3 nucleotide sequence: TGTGCCAGAAGCGTGCGTGGTACAGATACGCAGTATTTT. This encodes CARSVRGTDTQYF. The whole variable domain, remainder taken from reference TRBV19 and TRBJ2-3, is DGGITQSPKYLFRKEGQNVTLSCEQNLNHDAMYWYRQDPGQGLRLIYYSQIVNDFQKGDIAEGYSVSREKKESFPLTVTSAQKNPTAFYLCARSVRGTDTQYFGPGTRLTVL.